This T cell receptor beta chain emerged from a study of CD4 and CD8 cells across lung adenocarcinoma regions. TCRdb re-called the PCR reads with MiXCR, one entry per CDR3 protein. Found here are roughly 6,500 distinct CDR3 sequences, 51% of them singletons; the top ten hold around 30%. The patients had localized lung adenocarcinoma, a non-small cell subtype. Germline CDR1 MNHEY, CDR2 SVGAGI. V lost 6 bases and J lost 2, with 9 bases in between. This CDR3 has 13 residues. This chain links TRBV6-5 with TRBJ2-3; tentative D call: TRBD2 (6 bases). The specimen sequenced was CD4+ T cells from the center of a lung tumor. This clonotype was obtained from a female donor with lung adenocarcinoma. The CD4 and CD8 labels of this study may be unreliable. The CDR3 reads CASSRGTTDTQYF. The CDR3 coding sequence is TGTGCCAGCAGCCGGGGGACCACAGATACGCAGTATTTT.